This entry is about one TCR beta chain. Its cognate antigen is unknown. Graves' hyperthyroidism was deemed stable given no ophthalmopathy progression within 18 months. Fresh 10 ml peripheral blood yielded PBMCs. TCR beta CDR3 regions were amplified from RNA. The TCR CDR3 was amplified in a first-round RT-PCR using the HTBI primer set. TCRdb re-called the multiplex PCR reads through MiXCR, storing one row per CDR3 protein. The sample has 750,000 to 950,000 distinct CDR3 sequences, 35% to 45% seen once. The data derive from a study of T cells in Graves' hyperthyroidism and ophthalmopathy. Study-level results: Blood held most thyroid clonotypes expanded above 0.001 frequency.

Germline V lookup: CDR1 SGHTA, CDR2 FQGNSA. This CDR3 spans 13 amino acids. Trimming took 6 bases from V and 1 from J, leaving 7 bases between them. Input material: blood. This rearrangement joins TRBV7-2 to TRBJ1-3, with no clear D. This clonotype originated in a man between 18 and 35 years old with Graves' hyperthyroidism. CDR3 loop: CASSSVSGNTIYF. CDR3 coding DNA: TGTGCCAGCAGTTCGGTGTCTGGAAACACCATATATTTT.